This T cell receptor beta chain was retrieved from a study of shared clonotypes between healthy human individuals. Sequencing used immunoSEQ multiplex PCR; TCRdb keeps in-frame clones, though not all of them. The data show more than 900,000 clones, around three quarters seen once. V lost 6 bases to trimming and J lost 5 bases, with 7 bases between them. Germline V gene data show CDR1 as SQVTM and CDR2 as ANQGSEA. This CDR3 contains 10 residues. Regarding the study as a whole: Read depth was anticipated to influence clonotype sharing among donors.

In regard to this clone: Its antigen is not known. The same CDR3 also results from other DNA sequences found in this sample.

This sequence joins TRBV29-1 and TRBJ2-5; the D is unclear. This TCR was recovered from a young man in good health. Some clones in this sample may be carry-over from other donors' samples. Sequenced input: memory CD4+ T cells from PBMCs. Subset of the sample: CD45RA-negative fraction. The CDR3 DNA reads as TGCAGCGTAGGGCGGGAGACCCAGTACTTC. It codes for CSVGRETQYF.